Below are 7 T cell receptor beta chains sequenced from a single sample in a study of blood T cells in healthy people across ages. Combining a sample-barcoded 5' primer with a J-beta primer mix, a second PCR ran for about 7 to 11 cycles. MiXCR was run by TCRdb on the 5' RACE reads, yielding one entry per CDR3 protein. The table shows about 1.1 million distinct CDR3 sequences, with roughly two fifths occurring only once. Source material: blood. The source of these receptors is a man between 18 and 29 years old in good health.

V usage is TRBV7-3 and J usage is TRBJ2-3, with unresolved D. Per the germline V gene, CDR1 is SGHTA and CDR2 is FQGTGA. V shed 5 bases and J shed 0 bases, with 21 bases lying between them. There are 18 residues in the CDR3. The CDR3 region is CASSTKGYLEISTDTQYF. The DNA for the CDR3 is TGTGCCAGCAGCACCAAAGGTTATTTGGAGATTAGCACAGATACGCAGTATTTT.

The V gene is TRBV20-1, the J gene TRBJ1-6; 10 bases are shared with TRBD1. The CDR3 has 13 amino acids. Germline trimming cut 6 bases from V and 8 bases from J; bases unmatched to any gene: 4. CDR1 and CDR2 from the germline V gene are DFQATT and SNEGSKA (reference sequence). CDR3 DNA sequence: TGCAGTGCCGCCGGGACAGGGGATTCACCCCTCCACTTT. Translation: CSAAGTGDSPLHF.

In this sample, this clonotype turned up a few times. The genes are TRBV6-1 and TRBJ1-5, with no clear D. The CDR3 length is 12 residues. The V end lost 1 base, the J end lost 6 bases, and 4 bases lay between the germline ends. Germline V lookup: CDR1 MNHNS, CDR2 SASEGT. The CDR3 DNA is TGTGCCAGCAGTGAAGGGGCTCAGCCCCAGCATTTT. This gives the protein CASSEGAQPQHF.

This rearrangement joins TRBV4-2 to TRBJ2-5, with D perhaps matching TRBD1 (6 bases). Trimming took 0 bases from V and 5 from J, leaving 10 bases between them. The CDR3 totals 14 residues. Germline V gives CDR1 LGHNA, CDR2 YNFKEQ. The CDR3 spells CASSQDGGEETQYF. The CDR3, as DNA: TGTGCCAGCAGCCAAGATGGGGGCGAGGAGACCCAGTACTTC.

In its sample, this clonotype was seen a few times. The CDR3 loop reads CASSETLNSGLTYEQYF. DNA for the CDR3: TGTGCCAGCAGTGAAACACTGAACTCGGGACTCACCTACGAGCAGTACTTC. The chain joins TRBV6-1 to TRBJ2-4; possibly TRBD2 for D (6 bases). The DNA matches TRBJ2-7 better at its end, which makes the J call doubtful. The germline gives CDR1 MNHNS, CDR2 SASEGT. The CDR3 extends over 17 amino acids.

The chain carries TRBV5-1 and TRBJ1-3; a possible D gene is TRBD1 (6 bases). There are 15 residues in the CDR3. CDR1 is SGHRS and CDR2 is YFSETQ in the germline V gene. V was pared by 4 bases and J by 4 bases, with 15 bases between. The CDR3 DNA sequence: TGCGCCAGCAGCCAGGGGACCGCGGGCGGAAACACCATATATTTT. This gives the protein CASSQGTAGGNTIYF.

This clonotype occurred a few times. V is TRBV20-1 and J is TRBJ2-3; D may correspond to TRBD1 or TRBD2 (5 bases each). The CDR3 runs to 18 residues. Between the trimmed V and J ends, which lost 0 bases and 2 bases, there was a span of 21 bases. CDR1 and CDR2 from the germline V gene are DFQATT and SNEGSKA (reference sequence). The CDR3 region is CSARDLPRDARLTDTQYF. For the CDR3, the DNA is TGCAGTGCTAGAGATCTTCCAAGGGACGCAAGACTCACAGATACGCAGTATTTT.